Listed below are T cell receptor beta chains from one sample, sequenced in a study of CD8 T cells in ankylosing spondylitis. TCRdb analysed the 5' RACE reads with MiXCR anew, one entry per CDR3 protein. Of about 400,000 distinct CDR3 sequences in the sample, 20% were seen once. The sample comprised blood, either unsorted or a sorted T cell fraction (not recorded which). The receptor set was obtained from a male donor with ankylosing spondylitis or in good health (not recorded which). Each CDR3 is given with its conserved first and last residue.

v_gene	j_gene	CDR3aa
TRBV12-3/TRBV12-4	TRBJ2-1	CASSLGGPPYNEQFF
TRBV2	TRBJ2-2	CASGRTRASNTGELFF
TRBV12-3/TRBV12-4	TRBJ2-1	CASSLPDSPTTYNEQFF
TRBV5-6	TRBJ1-2	CASSFLTNQANYGYTF
TRBV3-1	TRBJ2-7	CASSQDEAGYNSYEQYF
TRBV4-1	TRBJ2-5	CASSHPLLAGAETQYF
TRBV4-2	TRBJ2-1	CASSQDGGGGSSYNEQFF
TRBV12-3/TRBV12-4	TRBJ2-2	CASSAWTANTGELFF
TRBV2	TRBJ2-7	CASTSGSSYEQYF
TRBV5-6	TRBJ2-4	CASSLSPNTLAKNIQYF
TRBV12-3/TRBV12-4	TRBJ2-7	CASNTWGPHPATYEQYF
TRBV7-9	TRBJ2-1	CASSFLPGEENEQFF
TRBV20-1	TRBJ2-7	CSASWGQGLSYEQYF
TRBV7-8	TRBJ2-2	CASSLVSGTGTGELFF
TRBV12-3/TRBV12-4	TRBJ2-1	CASSPDLRNEQFF
TRBV7-9	TRBJ2-2	CASSPGGQGVGELFF
TRBV3-1	TRBJ2-5	CASMGEGGVAETQYF
TRBV4-1	TRBJ1-4	CASSPAANGGELFF
TRBV6-1	TRBJ2-5	CASRLTGYQETQYF
TRBV2	TRBJ2-3	CASSDPHRGGASSTDTQYF
TRBV29-1	TRBJ2-3	CSVGKASGGYTDTQYF
TRBV9	TRBJ2-1	CASSAQLGAYNEQFF
TRBV7-6	TRBJ2-7	CASSLRDRSHSYEQYF
TRBV5-8	TRBJ1-2	CASSLAVNYGYTF
TRBV6-1	TRBJ2-1	CASRSRGVSSYNEQFF
TRBV6-5	TRBJ2-7	CASSYNPESYEQYF
TRBV5-5	TRBJ1-5	CASSLGNGQPQHF
TRBV29-1	TRBJ2-7	CSVGDGQGGTSYEQYF
TRBV12-3/TRBV12-4	TRBJ2-1	CASSFLDRVQFF